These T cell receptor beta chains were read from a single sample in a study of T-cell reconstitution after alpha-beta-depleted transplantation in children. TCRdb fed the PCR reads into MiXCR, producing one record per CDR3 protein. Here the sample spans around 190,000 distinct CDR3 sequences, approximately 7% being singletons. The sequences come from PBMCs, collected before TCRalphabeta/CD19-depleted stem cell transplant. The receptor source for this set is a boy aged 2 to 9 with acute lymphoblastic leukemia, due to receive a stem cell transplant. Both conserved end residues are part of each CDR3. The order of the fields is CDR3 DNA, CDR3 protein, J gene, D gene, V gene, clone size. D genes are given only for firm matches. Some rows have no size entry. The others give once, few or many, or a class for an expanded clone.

CDR3 DNA: TGTGCCAGCAGTAAAGACGATTACGAGCAGTACTTC; CDR3 protein: CASSKDDYEQYF; J gene: TRBJ2-7; D gene: -; V gene: TRBV2; clone size: many
CDR3 DNA: TGTGCCAGCAGCCAGGGGGCGGTCTCGCAGTACTTC; CDR3 protein: CASSQGAVSQYF; J gene: TRBJ2-7; D gene: TRBD1; V gene: TRBV28; clone size: many
CDR3 DNA: TGTGCCAGTAGGCAGGGGGCCGGGGAGCTGTTTTTT; CDR3 protein: CASRQGAGELFF; J gene: TRBJ2-2; D gene: TRBD1; V gene: TRBV19; clone size: many
CDR3 DNA: TGTGCCACCAGTGTCGGAGGCGCCTCCTACAATGAGCAGTTCTTC; CDR3 protein: CATSVGGASYNEQFF; J gene: TRBJ2-1; D gene: -; V gene: TRBV24-1; clone size: many
CDR3 DNA: TGTGCCAGCTCCCCTTCCCGCGGCTCCCAAGAGACCCAGTACTTC; CDR3 protein: CASSPSRGSQETQYF; J gene: TRBJ2-5; D gene: -; V gene: TRBV12-3/TRBV12-4; clone size: many
CDR3 DNA: TGTGCCACCAGCGACCGTCAACGACTGAACACTGAAGCTTTCTTT; CDR3 protein: CATSDRQRLNTEAFF; J gene: TRBJ1-1; D gene: -; V gene: TRBV15; clone size: few
CDR3 DNA: TGTGCCAGCAGCGATCCCTTAGTCCCCACAGATACGCAGTATTTT; CDR3 protein: CASSDPLVPTDTQYF; J gene: TRBJ2-3; D gene: -; V gene: TRBV12-3/TRBV12-4; clone size: many
CDR3 DNA: TGTGCCAGCAGCTTAAGAGAACCGGACAGGGCGAATGAGCAGTTCTTC; CDR3 protein: CASSLREPDRANEQFF; J gene: TRBJ2-1; D gene: TRBD1; V gene: TRBV7-3; clone size: many
CDR3 DNA: TGTGCCAGCAGTTTGGGGCTCTATGGCTACACCTTC; CDR3 protein: CASSLGLYGYTF; J gene: TRBJ1-2; D gene: -; V gene: TRBV12-3/TRBV12-4; clone size: many
CDR3 DNA: TGTGCCAGCAGCAACCGGGGATCGCAAGAGACCCAGTACTTC; CDR3 protein: CASSNRGSQETQYF; J gene: TRBJ2-5; D gene: -; V gene: TRBV21-1; clone size: -
CDR3 DNA: TGTGCCATCAGTGAGTCTAGCGGGAGCGCCCACGAGCAGTACTTC; CDR3 protein: CAISESSGSAHEQYF; J gene: TRBJ2-7; D gene: TRBD2; V gene: TRBV10-3; clone size: few
CDR3 DNA: TGTGCCAGCAGCGCCTCGACAAACGGGTACACTGAAGCTTTCTTT; CDR3 protein: CASSASTNGYTEAFF; J gene: TRBJ1-1; D gene: -; V gene: TRBV5-6; clone size: few
CDR3 DNA: TGTGCCAGCAGCCTAGTTTCCTACGAGCAGTACTTC; CDR3 protein: CASSLVSYEQYF; J gene: TRBJ2-7; D gene: -; V gene: TRBV28; clone size: many
CDR3 DNA: TGTGCCAGCTTCACGGGACTACCCTACAATGAGCAGTTCTTC; CDR3 protein: CASFTGLPYNEQFF; J gene: TRBJ2-1; D gene: TRBD2; V gene: TRBV7-2; clone size: many
CDR3 DNA: TGTGCCAGCGGGCCTGATGGGACTCAAGCCTACGAGCAGTACTTC; CDR3 protein: CASGPDGTQAYEQYF; J gene: TRBJ2-7; D gene: -; V gene: TRBV11-3; clone size: -
CDR3 DNA: TGCAGTGCTCCGACAGGTCCCCACTACACCTTC; CDR3 protein: CSAPTGPHYTF; J gene: TRBJ1-2; D gene: -; V gene: TRBV20-1; clone size: few
CDR3 DNA: TGCGCCAGCAGCGACCAGGGGGCTGTCTATGGCTACACCTTC; CDR3 protein: CASSDQGAVYGYTF; J gene: TRBJ1-2; D gene: TRBD1; V gene: TRBV5-1; clone size: -
CDR3 DNA: TGCGCCAGCAGCTTCACCGCCCAGGGGAGAGGCTACACCTTC; CDR3 protein: CASSFTAQGRGYTF; J gene: TRBJ1-2; D gene: -; V gene: TRBV5-1; clone size: many
CDR3 DNA: TGTGCCAGCAGTATTCAGCGGGGGGTAAGCACAGATACGCAGTATTTT; CDR3 protein: CASSIQRGVSTDTQYF; J gene: TRBJ2-3; D gene: TRBD2; V gene: TRBV6-1; clone size: many
CDR3 DNA: TGTGCCAGCAGTTTATCCCGCTTAAGCTACACCTTC; CDR3 protein: CASSLSRLSYTF; J gene: TRBJ1-2; D gene: -; V gene: TRBV28; clone size: many
CDR3 DNA: TGCGCCAGCAGCTTAATGAACACTGAAGCTTTCTTT; CDR3 protein: CASSLMNTEAFF; J gene: TRBJ1-1; D gene: -; V gene: TRBV5-1; clone size: many
CDR3 DNA: TGCAGCGGGTCCTACAATGAGCAGTTCTTC; CDR3 protein: CSGSYNEQFF; J gene: TRBJ2-1; D gene: -; V gene: TRBV29-1; clone size: many
CDR3 DNA: TGTGCCAGCAGCCAAGATCAGGATTCCTACGAGCAGTACTTC; CDR3 protein: CASSQDQDSYEQYF; J gene: TRBJ2-7; D gene: -; V gene: TRBV4-2; clone size: few
CDR3 DNA: TGTGCCAGCAGCTTAGAAGCTAGCGACTCTTGGGGAACCGGGGAGCTGTTTTTT; CDR3 protein: CASSLEASDSWGTGELFF; J gene: TRBJ2-2; D gene: -; V gene: TRBV11-1; clone size: -
CDR3 DNA: TGTGCCTGCCGCACAGGGGAAGGGAGCTATGGCTACACCTTC; CDR3 protein: CACRTGEGSYGYTF; J gene: TRBJ1-2; D gene: TRBD1; V gene: TRBV7-9; clone size: few
CDR3 DNA: TGCAGTGCTAGAGGGGAGACAGGGTTAAGATTCTTC; CDR3 protein: CSARGETGLRFF; J gene: TRBJ2-7; D gene: TRBD1; V gene: TRBV20-1; clone size: many
CDR3 DNA: TGTGCCAGCAGCTTAAGGTCGCTAGTAGGCAATTCACCCCTCCACTTT; CDR3 protein: CASSLRSLVGNSPLHF; J gene: TRBJ1-6; D gene: -; V gene: TRBV7-2; clone size: -
CDR3 DNA: TGTGCCAGCAGCTTGGGACTCAAAACCTACGAGCAGTACTTC; CDR3 protein: CASSLGLKTYEQYF; J gene: TRBJ2-7; D gene: -; V gene: TRBV7-2; clone size: many
CDR3 DNA: TGTGCCAGCAGCCCACTATCCGGGACATCGGATAACAATGAGCAGTTCTTC; CDR3 protein: CASSPLSGTSDNNEQFF; J gene: TRBJ2-1; D gene: -; V gene: TRBV5-4; clone size: few
CDR3 DNA: TGTGCCAGCAGCGCCGGGACTAGCGGGAGGTGGGGGCAGTATTTT; CDR3 protein: CASSAGTSGRWGQYF; J gene: TRBJ2-3; D gene: TRBD2; V gene: TRBV6-5; clone size: many
CDR3 DNA: TGCAGCGTAGCCGGGACTAGGGAATCGAGCTCCTACAATGAGCAGTTCTTC; CDR3 protein: CSVAGTRESSSYNEQFF; J gene: TRBJ2-1; D gene: TRBD2; V gene: TRBV29-1; clone size: many
CDR3 DNA: TGTGCCAGCAGTTCTAGCGGGGGCGGCTCCAATGAGCAGTTCTTC; CDR3 protein: CASSSSGGGSNEQFF; J gene: TRBJ2-1; D gene: TRBD2; V gene: TRBV28; clone size: many
CDR3 DNA: TGTGCCAGCAGTTCGACAGGATATAGCAATCAGCCCCAGCATTTT; CDR3 protein: CASSSTGYSNQPQHF; J gene: TRBJ1-5; D gene: -; V gene: TRBV28; clone size: many
CDR3 DNA: TGTGCCAGCAGTTTCGGGGACAGGGGCCAAGAGACCCAGTACTTC; CDR3 protein: CASSFGDRGQETQYF; J gene: TRBJ2-5; D gene: TRBD1; V gene: TRBV12-3/TRBV12-4; clone size: many
CDR3 DNA: TGTGCCAGCAGCTGGACTCGGGGGCACTCCTACAATGAGCAGTTCTTC; CDR3 protein: CASSWTRGHSYNEQFF; J gene: TRBJ2-1; D gene: -; V gene: TRBV5-6; clone size: many
CDR3 DNA: TGTGCCAGCAGCTTCTCTATCGCGGATACGCAGTATTTT; CDR3 protein: CASSFSIADTQYF; J gene: TRBJ2-3; D gene: -; V gene: TRBV11-2; clone size: many
CDR3 DNA: TGTGCCAGCTCACCAGCACAAGGGGTCTCGAACACTGAAGCTTTCTTT; CDR3 protein: CASSPAQGVSNTEAFF; J gene: TRBJ1-1; D gene: -; V gene: TRBV18; clone size: -
CDR3 DNA: TGTGCCAGCAGCGTAGGTCCCGGGGAGCTGTTTTTT; CDR3 protein: CASSVGPGELFF; J gene: TRBJ2-2; D gene: -; V gene: TRBV9; clone size: few
CDR3 DNA: TGCGCCAGCAGCTTGGCCGGCAGGGAAAGTGCAGATACGCAGTATTTT; CDR3 protein: CASSLAGRESADTQYF; J gene: TRBJ2-3; D gene: -; V gene: TRBV5-1; clone size: many
CDR3 DNA: TGCAGTGCCCCCCCTAGCGGTCCGAACACCGGGGAGCTGTTTTTT; CDR3 protein: CSAPPSGPNTGELFF; J gene: TRBJ2-2; D gene: TRBD2; V gene: TRBV20-1; clone size: many
CDR3 DNA: TGTGCCAGCAGCTTCACCGGGACTAGCGGGGTGACAGATACGCAGTATTTT; CDR3 protein: CASSFTGTSGVTDTQYF; J gene: TRBJ2-3; D gene: TRBD2; V gene: TRBV11-3; clone size: -
CDR3 DNA: TGCAGTGCCCGAGCGGGAGAACGGGAGCAGTACTTC; CDR3 protein: CSARAGEREQYF; J gene: TRBJ2-7; D gene: TRBD2; V gene: TRBV20-1; clone size: few
CDR3 DNA: TGTGCCAGTCGAGCGTTGGACAAAAACATTCAGTACTTC; CDR3 protein: CASRALDKNIQYF; J gene: TRBJ2-4; D gene: -; V gene: TRBV11-2; clone size: many
CDR3 DNA: TGTGCCAGCAGCTTGGGGACCCTCACCGGGGAGCTGTTTTTT; CDR3 protein: CASSLGTLTGELFF; J gene: TRBJ2-2; D gene: -; V gene: TRBV7-2; clone size: -
CDR3 DNA: TGCGCCAGCAGCTATCGGGCCGGGAGCGATGGCTACACCTTC; CDR3 protein: CASSYRAGSDGYTF; J gene: TRBJ1-2; D gene: -; V gene: TRBV5-1; clone size: many
CDR3 DNA: TGCAGTGCTAGAGATCCAGTTATTAACACTGAAGCTTTCTTT; CDR3 protein: CSARDPVINTEAFF; J gene: TRBJ1-1; D gene: -; V gene: TRBV20-1; clone size: few
CDR3 DNA: TGCGCCAGCAGCCTCGACAGGGAGGCCGGGGAGCTGTTTTTT; CDR3 protein: CASSLDREAGELFF; J gene: TRBJ2-2; D gene: -; V gene: TRBV4-3; clone size: -
CDR3 DNA: TGTGCCAGCAGCTCTCGCAGCACTAACTATGGCTACACCTTC; CDR3 protein: CASSSRSTNYGYTF; J gene: TRBJ1-2; D gene: -; V gene: TRBV11-2; clone size: many
CDR3 DNA: TGTGCCAGCAGAATAACAGGGGAAAGCTCCTACGAGCAGTACTTC; CDR3 protein: CASRITGESSYEQYF; J gene: TRBJ2-7; D gene: TRBD1; V gene: TRBV6-2/TRBV6-3; clone size: few
CDR3 DNA: TGTGCCAGCAGCTTGAACTCCGGGACAGTGACCTATGGCTACACCTTC; CDR3 protein: CASSLNSGTVTYGYTF; J gene: TRBJ1-2; D gene: TRBD1; V gene: TRBV7-3; clone size: many
CDR3 DNA: TGTGCCAGCAGCTTTGACAGGGGGTACACAGATACGCAGTATTTT; CDR3 protein: CASSFDRGYTDTQYF; J gene: TRBJ2-3; D gene: TRBD1; V gene: TRBV7-8; clone size: many
CDR3 DNA: TGTGCCAGCATCCTTGGGGCCGTCAGGGACACTGAAGCTTTCTTT; CDR3 protein: CASILGAVRDTEAFF; J gene: TRBJ1-1; D gene: -; V gene: TRBV5-4; clone size: -
CDR3 DNA: TGTGCCATCAGTGAGCAGGACTTGGAGCAGTACTTC; CDR3 protein: CAISEQDLEQYF; J gene: TRBJ2-7; D gene: -; V gene: TRBV10-3; clone size: many
CDR3 DNA: TGTGCCAGCAGCTTCGGGTTGGGAGGGGCTAGCACAGATACGCAGTATTTT; CDR3 protein: CASSFGLGGASTDTQYF; J gene: TRBJ2-3; D gene: TRBD2; V gene: TRBV12-3/TRBV12-4; clone size: many
CDR3 DNA: TGCGCCAGCAGCCAAGATCTAGGGAAAGAGACCCAGTACTTC; CDR3 protein: CASSQDLGKETQYF; J gene: TRBJ2-5; D gene: -; V gene: TRBV4-3; clone size: many
CDR3 DNA: TGTGCCAGCACCTCACCCGGTGGGGAGACCCAGTACTTC; CDR3 protein: CASTSPGGETQYF; J gene: TRBJ2-5; D gene: -; V gene: TRBV12-3/TRBV12-4; clone size: few
CDR3 DNA: TGTGCCACTTCAGACAGGCGGGGGGCCAAAAACATTCAGTACTTC; CDR3 protein: CATSDRRGAKNIQYF; J gene: TRBJ2-4; D gene: -; V gene: TRBV12-3/TRBV12-4; clone size: large
CDR3 DNA: TGTGCCAGCAGCTTACAGGGGAATCAGCCCCAGCATTTT; CDR3 protein: CASSLQGNQPQHF; J gene: TRBJ1-5; D gene: TRBD1; V gene: TRBV12-3/TRBV12-4; clone size: many
CDR3 DNA: TGTGCCAGCAGCAAGGACTCAGCCACAGATACGCAGTATTTT; CDR3 protein: CASSKDSATDTQYF; J gene: TRBJ2-3; D gene: -; V gene: TRBV3-1; clone size: -
CDR3 DNA: TGTGCCAGCAGCTCCAGACGACCGACCGGGGAGCTGTTTTTT; CDR3 protein: CASSSRRPTGELFF; J gene: TRBJ2-2; D gene: -; V gene: TRBV13; clone size: few